The present T cell receptor (beta chain) was sequenced within a study of cytomegalovirus exposure and HLA in healthy donors. The study's findings and limits: Later work found most CMV-associated TCR beta chains apparently HLA-restricted. Accurate prediction of HLA-A and HLA-B alleles (for most subjects) was reportedly achieved from TCR beta sequences.

Comment on this clone: What it recognizes is unknown.

The donors gave bone marrow, and they were healthy. PCR used 60 Vbeta primers and 13 Jbeta primers. Libraries were prepared by immunoSEQ multiplex PCR; TCRdb keeps only in-frame clonotypes and omits some of them. The data show tens of thousands of clones, about 81% seen once. Deletions cut 6 bases from V and 3 bases from J, with 14 bases between. Germline assignment: CDR1 KGHSH and CDR2 LQKENI. The CDR3 contains 14 residues. The chain recombines TRBV18 with TRBJ1-1; no clear D gene. The TCR sequence derives from a human donor in good health. Material: PBMCs. CDR3 nucleotides: TGTGCCAGCTCCCCGGCAGGCGATTACACTGAAGCTTTCTTT. It yields the protein CASSPAGDYTEAFF.